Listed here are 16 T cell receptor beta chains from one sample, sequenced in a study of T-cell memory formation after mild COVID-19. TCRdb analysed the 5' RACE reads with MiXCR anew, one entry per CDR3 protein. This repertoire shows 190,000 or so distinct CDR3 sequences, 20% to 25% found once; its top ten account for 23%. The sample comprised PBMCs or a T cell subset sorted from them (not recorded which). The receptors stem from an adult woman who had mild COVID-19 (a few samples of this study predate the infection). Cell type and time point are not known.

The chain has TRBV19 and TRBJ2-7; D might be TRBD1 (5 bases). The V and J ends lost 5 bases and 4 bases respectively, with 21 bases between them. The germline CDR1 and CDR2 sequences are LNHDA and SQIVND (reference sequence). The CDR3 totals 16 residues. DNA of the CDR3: TGTGCCAGTAGTGATTTTAGTGGACACCCTTTGTACGAGCAGTACTTC. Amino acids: CASSDFSGHPLYEQYF.

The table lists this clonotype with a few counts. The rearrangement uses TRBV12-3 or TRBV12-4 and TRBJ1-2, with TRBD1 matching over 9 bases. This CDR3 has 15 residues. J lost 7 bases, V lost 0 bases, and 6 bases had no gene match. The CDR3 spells CASSLAGTGTSGYTF. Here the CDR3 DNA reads TGTGCCAGCAGTTTAGCCGGGACAGGGACAAGTGGCTACACCTTC.

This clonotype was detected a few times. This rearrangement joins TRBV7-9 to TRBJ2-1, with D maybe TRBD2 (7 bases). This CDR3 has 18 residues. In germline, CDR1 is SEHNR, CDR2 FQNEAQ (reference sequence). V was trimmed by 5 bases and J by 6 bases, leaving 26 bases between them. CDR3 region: CASSPGTKGGIIFNEQFF. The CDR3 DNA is TGTGCCAGCAGCCCAGGAACCAAGGGGGGGATTATATTCAATGAGCAGTTCTTC.

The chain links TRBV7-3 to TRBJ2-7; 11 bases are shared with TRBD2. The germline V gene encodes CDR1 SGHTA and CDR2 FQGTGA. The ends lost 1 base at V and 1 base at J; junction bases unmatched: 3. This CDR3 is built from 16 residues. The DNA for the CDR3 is TGTGCCAGCAGCTTAAGGGGACTAGCGGTATCCTACGAGCAGTACTTC. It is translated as CASSLRGLAVSYEQYF.

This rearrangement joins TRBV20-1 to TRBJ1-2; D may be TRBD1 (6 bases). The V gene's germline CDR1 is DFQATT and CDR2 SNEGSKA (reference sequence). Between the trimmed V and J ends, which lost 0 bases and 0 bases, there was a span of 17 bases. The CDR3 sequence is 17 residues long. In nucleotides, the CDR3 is TGCAGTGCTAGAGATGAACGGGGGCTGAGTCCTAACTATGGCTACACCTTC. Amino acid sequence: CSARDERGLSPNYGYTF.

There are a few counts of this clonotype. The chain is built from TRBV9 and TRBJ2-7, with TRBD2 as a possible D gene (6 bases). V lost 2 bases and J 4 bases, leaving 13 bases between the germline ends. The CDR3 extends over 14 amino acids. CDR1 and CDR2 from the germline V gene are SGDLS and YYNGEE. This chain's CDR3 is CASSVTGVGYEQYF. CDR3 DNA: TGTGCCAGCAGCGTCACGGGAGTTGGATACGAGCAGTACTTC.

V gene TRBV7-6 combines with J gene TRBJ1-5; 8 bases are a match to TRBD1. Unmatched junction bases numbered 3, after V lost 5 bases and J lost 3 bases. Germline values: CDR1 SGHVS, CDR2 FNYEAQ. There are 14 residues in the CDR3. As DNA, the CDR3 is TGTGCCAGCAGCGGGACAGGAATCAATCAGCCCCAGCATTTT. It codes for CASSGTGINQPQHF.

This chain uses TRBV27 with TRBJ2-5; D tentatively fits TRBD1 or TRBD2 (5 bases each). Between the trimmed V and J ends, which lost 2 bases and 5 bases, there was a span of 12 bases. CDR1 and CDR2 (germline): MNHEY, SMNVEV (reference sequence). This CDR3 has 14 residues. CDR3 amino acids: CASSLGGLAETQYF. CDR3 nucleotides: TGTGCCAGCAGTTTAGGGGGTCTTGCGGAGACCCAGTACTTC.

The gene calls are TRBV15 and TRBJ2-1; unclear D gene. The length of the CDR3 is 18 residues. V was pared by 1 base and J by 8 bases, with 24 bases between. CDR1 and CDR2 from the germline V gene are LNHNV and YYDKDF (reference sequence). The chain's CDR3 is CATSRVIGFSHSAHEQFF. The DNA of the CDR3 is TGTGCCACCAGCAGAGTAATCGGGTTTTCTCATTCTGCCCATGAGCAGTTCTTC. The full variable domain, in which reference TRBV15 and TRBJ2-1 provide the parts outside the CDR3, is DAMVIQNPRYQVTQFGKPVTLSCSQTLNHNVMYWYQQKSSQAPKLLFHYYDKDFNNEADTPDNFQSRRPNTSFCFLDIRSPGLGDTAMYLCATSRVIGFSHSAHEQFFGPGTRLTVL.

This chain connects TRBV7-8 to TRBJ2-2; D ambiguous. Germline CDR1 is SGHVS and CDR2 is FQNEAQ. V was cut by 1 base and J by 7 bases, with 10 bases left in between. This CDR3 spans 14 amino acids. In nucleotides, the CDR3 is TGTGCCAGCAGCTTAGAAGGGTACGGCGGGGAGCTGTTTTTT. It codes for CASSLEGYGGELFF.

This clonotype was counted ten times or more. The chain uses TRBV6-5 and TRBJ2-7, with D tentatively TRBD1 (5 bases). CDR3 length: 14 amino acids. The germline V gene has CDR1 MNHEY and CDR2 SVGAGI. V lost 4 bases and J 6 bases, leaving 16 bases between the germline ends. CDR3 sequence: CASSSDTRPSEQYF. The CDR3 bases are TGTGCCAGCAGTTCGGACACTCGCCCGTCCGAGCAGTACTTC.

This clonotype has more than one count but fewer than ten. CDR3 sequence reads: CASSIAGLNTEAFF. The CDR3 nucleotides read TGCGCCAGCAGCATAGCGGGACTGAACACTGAAGCTTTCTTT. The chain joins TRBV5-1 to TRBJ1-1, with a tentative D call TRBD1 (5 bases). The germline V gene encodes CDR1 SGHRS and CDR2 YFSETQ. This CDR3 is 14 amino acids long. Trimming took 4 bases from V and 0 from J, leaving 10 bases between them.

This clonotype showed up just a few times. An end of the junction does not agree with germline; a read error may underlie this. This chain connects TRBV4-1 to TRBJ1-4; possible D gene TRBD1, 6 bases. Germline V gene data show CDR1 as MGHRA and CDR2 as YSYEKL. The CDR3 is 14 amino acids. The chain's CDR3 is CASSQTRGNEKLFF. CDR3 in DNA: TGCGCAAGCAGTCAAACGAGGGGGAATGAAAAACTGTTTTTT.

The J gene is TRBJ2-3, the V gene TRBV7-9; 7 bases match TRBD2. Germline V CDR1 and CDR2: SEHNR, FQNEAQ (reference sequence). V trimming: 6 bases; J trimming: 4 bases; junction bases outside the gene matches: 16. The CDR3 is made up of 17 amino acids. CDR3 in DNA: TGTGCCAGCAGAATACTGCAACTAGCGCTGGGAGCAGATACGCAGTATTTT. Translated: CASRILQLALGADTQYF.

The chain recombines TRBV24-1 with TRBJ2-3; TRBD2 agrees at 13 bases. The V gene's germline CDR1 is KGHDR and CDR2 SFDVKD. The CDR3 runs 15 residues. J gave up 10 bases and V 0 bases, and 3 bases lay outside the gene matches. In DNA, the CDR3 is TGTGCCACCAGTGATTTGCCGGGACTAGCGGGATCGCAGTATTTT. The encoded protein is CATSDLPGLAGSQYF.

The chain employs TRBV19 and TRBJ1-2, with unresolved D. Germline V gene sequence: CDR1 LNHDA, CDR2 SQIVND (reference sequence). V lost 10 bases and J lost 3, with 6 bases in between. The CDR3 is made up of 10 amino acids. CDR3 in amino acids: CATEDYGYTF. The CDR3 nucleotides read TGTGCCACCGAGGACTATGGCTACACCTTC.